Listed below are T cell receptor beta chains from one sample, sequenced in a study of identical twins. TCRdb called the 5' RACE reads again in MiXCR, with one record for every CDR3 protein. Here the sample spans 700,000 or so distinct CDR3 sequences, less than 10% being singletons. These data were likewise used in another study, on yellow fever vaccine responses in identical twins.

Sequencing input: PBMCs. These receptors were taken from a woman aged 18-30 years in good health. CDR3s include the opening cysteine and the closing phenylalanine or tryptophan. D genes are given only for firm matches. Clone size is not always given. Where it is, it says once, few, many or a class for expanded clones.

size: few; J: TRBJ2-2; D: TRBD1; V: TRBV12-3/TRBV12-4; DNA: TGTGCCAGCAGTTCCACGACAGGGGCAACGAACACCGGGGAGCTGTTTTTT; CDR3: CASSSTTGATNTGELFF
size: -; J: TRBJ1-5; D: TRBD1; V: TRBV6-2/TRBV6-3; DNA: TGTGCCAGTGGACAGGTCAATCAGCCCCAGCATTTT; CDR3: CASGQVNQPQHF
size: few; J: TRBJ2-1; D: -; V: TRBV7-2; DNA: TGTGCCAGCAGCTCAGACAGGAATGAGCAGTTCTTC; CDR3: CASSSDRNEQFF
size: -; J: TRBJ2-5; D: -; V: TRBV5-6; DNA: TGTGCCAGCACCCAACGTCCGGCGCCCATGGAGACCCAGTACTTC; CDR3: CASTQRPAPMETQYF
size: -; J: TRBJ2-1; D: TRBD2; V: TRBV20-1; DNA: TGCAGTGCTAGAGGGGACTTCCTGGCGGGAGGAAGGAGCTCCTACAATGAGCAGTTCTTC; CDR3: CSARGDFLAGGRSSYNEQFF
size: -; J: TRBJ2-3; D: TRBD2; V: TRBV9; DNA: TGTGCCAGCAGCGCCGGGACTAGCGGAGGGGATACGCAGTATTTT; CDR3: CASSAGTSGGDTQYF
size: -; J: TRBJ2-5; D: TRBD1; V: TRBV15; DNA: TGTGCCACCAGCGCAGGGACAGGGGTTACGGAGACCCAGTACTTC; CDR3: CATSAGTGVTETQYF
size: few; J: TRBJ2-3; D: -; V: TRBV6-2/TRBV6-3; DNA: TGTGCCAGCACCTCGACCCACCTCCCCTCATCGGCCGATACGCAGTATTTT; CDR3: CASTSTHLPSSADTQYF
size: few; J: TRBJ1-6; D: TRBD1; V: TRBV15; DNA: TGTGCCACCAGCAGGACAGGGTATGAGGCCCTCCACTTT; CDR3: CATSRTGYEALHF
size: many; J: TRBJ2-6; D: TRBD1; V: TRBV14; DNA: TGTGCCAGCAGCCAGTGGCCGGACAGGGAGATTGCTGGGGCCAACGTCCTGACTTTC; CDR3: CASSQWPDREIAGANVLTF
size: -; J: TRBJ2-7; D: TRBD2; V: TRBV27; DNA: TGTGCCAGCAGTATAATTAGCGGGACCCATACCTACGAGCAGTACTTC; CDR3: CASSIISGTHTYEQYF
size: few; J: TRBJ2-7; D: -; V: TRBV7-2; DNA: TGTGCCAGCAGCTTACGGACAAATACCTACGAGCAGTACTTC; CDR3: CASSLRTNTYEQYF
size: few; J: TRBJ1-2; D: -; V: TRBV29-1; DNA: TGCAGCGTTGAAGGGGTCCATGGCTACACCTTC; CDR3: CSVEGVHGYTF
size: many; J: TRBJ1-2; D: TRBD1; V: TRBV2; DNA: TGTGCCAGCACCCTGGGACAGGGTGGTGGCTACACCTTC; CDR3: CASTLGQGGGYTF